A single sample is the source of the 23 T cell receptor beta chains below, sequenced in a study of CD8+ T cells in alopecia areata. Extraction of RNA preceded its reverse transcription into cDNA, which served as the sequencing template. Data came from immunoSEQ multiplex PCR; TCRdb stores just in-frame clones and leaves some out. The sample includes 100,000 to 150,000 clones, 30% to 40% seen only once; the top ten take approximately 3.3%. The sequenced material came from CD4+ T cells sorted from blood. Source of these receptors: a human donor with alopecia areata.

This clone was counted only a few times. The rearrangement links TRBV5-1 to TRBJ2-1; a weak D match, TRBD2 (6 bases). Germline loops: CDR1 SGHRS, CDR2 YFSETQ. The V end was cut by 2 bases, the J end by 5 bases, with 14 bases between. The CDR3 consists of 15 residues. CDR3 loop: CASSFSGSGNNEQFF. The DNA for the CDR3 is TGCGCCAGCAGCTTCTCCGGGAGCGGCAACAATGAGCAGTTCTTC.

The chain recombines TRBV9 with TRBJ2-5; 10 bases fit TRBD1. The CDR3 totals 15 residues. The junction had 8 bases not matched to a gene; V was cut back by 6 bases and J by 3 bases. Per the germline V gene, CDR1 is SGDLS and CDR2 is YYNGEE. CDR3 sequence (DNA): TGTGCCAGCACCCCCGAGGACAGGGGGGAAGAGACCCAGTACTTC. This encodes CASTPEDRGEETQYF.

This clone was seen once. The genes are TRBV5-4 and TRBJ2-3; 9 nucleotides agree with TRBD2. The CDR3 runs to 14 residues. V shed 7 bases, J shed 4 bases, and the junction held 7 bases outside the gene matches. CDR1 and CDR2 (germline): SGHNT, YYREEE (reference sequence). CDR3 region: CASSGQREADTQYF. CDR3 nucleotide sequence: TGTGCCAGCTCCGGCCAGCGGGAGGCAGATACGCAGTATTTT. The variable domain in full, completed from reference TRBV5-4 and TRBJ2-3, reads ETGVTQSPTHLIKTRGQQVTLRCSSQSGHNTVSWYQQALGQGPQFIFQYYREEENGRGNFPPRFSGLQFPNYSSELNVNALELDDSALYLCASSGQREADTQYFGPGTRLTVL.

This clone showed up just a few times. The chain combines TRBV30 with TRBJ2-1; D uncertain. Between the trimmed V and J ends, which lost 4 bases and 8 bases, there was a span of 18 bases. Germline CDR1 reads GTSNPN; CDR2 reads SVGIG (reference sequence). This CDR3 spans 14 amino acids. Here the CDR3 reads CAWKKSPTTYEQFF. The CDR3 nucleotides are TGTGCCTGGAAAAAGTCCCCAACAACATATGAGCAGTTCTTC.

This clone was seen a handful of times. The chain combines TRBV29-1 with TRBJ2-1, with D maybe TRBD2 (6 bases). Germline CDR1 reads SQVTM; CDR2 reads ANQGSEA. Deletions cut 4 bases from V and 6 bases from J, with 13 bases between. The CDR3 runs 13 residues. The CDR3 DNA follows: TGCAGCGTTGGTGGGACTGACACCAATGAGCAGTTCTTC. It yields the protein CSVGGTDTNEQFF.

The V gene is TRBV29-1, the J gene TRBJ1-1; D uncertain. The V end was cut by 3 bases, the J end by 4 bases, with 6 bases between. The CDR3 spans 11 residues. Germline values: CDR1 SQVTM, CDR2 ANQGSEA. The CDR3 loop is CSVEGSTEAFF. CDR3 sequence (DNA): TGCAGCGTTGAGGGTTCCACTGAAGCTTTCTTT.

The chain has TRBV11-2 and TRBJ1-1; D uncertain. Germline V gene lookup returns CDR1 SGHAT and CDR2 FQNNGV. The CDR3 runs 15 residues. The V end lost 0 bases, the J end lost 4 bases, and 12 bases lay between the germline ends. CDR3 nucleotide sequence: TGTGCCAGCAGCTTAGAACCTGCCAGCTCCACTGAAGCTTTCTTT. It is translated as CASSLEPASSTEAFF.

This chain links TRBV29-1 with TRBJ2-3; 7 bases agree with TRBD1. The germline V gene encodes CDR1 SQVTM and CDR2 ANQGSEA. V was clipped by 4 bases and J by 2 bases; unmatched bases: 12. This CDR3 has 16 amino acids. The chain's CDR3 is CSVATLGDSYTDTQYF. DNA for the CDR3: TGCAGCGTTGCAACTCTGGGGGACAGCTACACAGATACGCAGTATTTT.

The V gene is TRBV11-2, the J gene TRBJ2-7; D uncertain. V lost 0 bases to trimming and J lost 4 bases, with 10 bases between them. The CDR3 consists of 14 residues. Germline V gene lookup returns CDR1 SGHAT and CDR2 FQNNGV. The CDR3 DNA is TGTGCCAGCAGCTTAGATATAAGGATTTACGAGCAGTACTTC. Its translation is CASSLDIRIYEQYF. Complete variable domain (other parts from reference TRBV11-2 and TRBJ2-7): EAGVAQSPRYKIIEKRQSVAFWCNPISGHATLYWYQQILGQGPKLLIQFQNNGVVDDSQLPKDRFSAERLKGVDSTLKIQPAKLEDSAVYLCASSLDIRIYEQYFGPGTRLTVT.

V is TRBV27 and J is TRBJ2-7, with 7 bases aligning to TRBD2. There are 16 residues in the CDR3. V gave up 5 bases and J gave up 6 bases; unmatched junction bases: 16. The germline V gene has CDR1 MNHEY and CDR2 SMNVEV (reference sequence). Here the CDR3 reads CASSLCRDGEGCEQYF. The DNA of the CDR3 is TGTGCCAGCAGTCTGTGCCGGGACGGGGAGGGTTGCGAGCAGTACTTC.

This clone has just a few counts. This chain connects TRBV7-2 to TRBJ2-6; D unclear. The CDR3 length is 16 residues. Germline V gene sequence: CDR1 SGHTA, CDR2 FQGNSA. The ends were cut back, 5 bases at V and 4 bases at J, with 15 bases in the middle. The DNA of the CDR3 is TGTGCCAGCAGCCCCGTCATATATTCGGGGGCCAACGTCCTGACTTTC. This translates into CASSPVIYSGANVLTF.

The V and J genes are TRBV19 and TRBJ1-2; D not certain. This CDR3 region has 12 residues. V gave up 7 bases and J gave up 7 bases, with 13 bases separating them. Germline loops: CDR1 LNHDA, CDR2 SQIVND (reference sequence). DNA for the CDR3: TGTGCCAGTACCTCATCTGGGGTTGGCTACACCTTC. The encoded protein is CASTSSGVGYTF.

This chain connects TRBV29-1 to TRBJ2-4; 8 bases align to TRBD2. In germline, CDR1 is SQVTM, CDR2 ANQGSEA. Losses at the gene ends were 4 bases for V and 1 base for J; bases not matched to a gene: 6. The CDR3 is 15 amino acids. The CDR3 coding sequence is TGCAGCGTTGGAGGGGTAGCGGGGGCCAAAAACATTCAGTACTTC. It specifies CSVGGVAGAKNIQYF.

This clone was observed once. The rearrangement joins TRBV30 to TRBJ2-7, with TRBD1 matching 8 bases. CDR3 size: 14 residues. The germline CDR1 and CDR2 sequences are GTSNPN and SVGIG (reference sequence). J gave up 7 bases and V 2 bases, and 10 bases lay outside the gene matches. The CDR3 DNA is TGTGCCTGGAGTTCTACGGACAGGGTGGGGGAGCAGTACTTC. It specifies CAWSSTDRVGEQYF.

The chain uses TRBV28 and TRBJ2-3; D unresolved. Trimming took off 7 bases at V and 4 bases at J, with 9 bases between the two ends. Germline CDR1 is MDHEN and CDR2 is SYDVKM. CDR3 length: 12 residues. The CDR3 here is CASTTLPDTQYF. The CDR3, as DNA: TGTGCCAGCACCACCCTACCAGATACGCAGTATTTT.

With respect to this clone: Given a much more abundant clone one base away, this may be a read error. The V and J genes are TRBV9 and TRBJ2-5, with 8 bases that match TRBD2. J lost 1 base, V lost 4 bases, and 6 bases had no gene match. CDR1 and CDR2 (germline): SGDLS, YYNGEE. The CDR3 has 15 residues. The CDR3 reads CASSLAGNRQETQYF. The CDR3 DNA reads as TGTGCCAGCAGCTTAGCGGGGAACCGCCAAGAGACCCAGTACTTC. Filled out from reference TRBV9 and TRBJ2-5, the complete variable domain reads DSGVTQTPKHLITATGQRVTLRCSPRSGDLSVYWYQQSLDQGLQFLIQYYNGEERAKGNILERFSAQQFPDLHSELNLSSLELGDSALYFCASSLAGNRQETQYFGPGTRLLVL.

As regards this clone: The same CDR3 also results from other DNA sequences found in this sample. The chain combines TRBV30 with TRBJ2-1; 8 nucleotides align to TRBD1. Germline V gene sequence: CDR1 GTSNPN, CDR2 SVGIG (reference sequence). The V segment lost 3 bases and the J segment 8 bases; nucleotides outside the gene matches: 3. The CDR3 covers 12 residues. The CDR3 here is CAWSSGGDEQFF. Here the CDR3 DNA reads TGTGCCTGGAGCTCAGGGGGCGATGAGCAGTTCTTC.

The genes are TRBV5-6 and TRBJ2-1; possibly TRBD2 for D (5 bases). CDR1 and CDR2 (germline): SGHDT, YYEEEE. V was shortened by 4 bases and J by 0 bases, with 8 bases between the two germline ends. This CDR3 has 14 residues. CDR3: CASSQTNSYNEQFF. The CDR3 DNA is TGTGCCAGCAGCCAGACTAACTCCTACAATGAGCAGTTCTTC.

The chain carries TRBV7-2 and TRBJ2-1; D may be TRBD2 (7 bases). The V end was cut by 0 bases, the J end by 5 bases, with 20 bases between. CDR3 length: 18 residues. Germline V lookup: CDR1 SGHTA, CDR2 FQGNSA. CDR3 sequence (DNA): TGTGCCAGCAGCTTAGCGCTTTTAAGTGCGGGGGCTAACAATGAGCAGTTCTTC. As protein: CASSLALLSAGANNEQFF.

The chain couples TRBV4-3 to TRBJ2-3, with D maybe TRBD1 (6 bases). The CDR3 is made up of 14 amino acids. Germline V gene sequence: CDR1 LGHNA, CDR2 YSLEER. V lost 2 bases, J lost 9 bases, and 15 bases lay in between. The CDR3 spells CASSQSFDRRTQYF. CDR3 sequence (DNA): TGCGCCAGCAGCCAATCTTTCGACAGGCGGACGCAGTATTTT.

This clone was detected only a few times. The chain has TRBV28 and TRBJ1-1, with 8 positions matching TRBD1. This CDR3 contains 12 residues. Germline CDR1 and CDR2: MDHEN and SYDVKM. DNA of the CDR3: TGTGCGCTCCTCGGGACAGGCCCGGAAGCTTTCTTT. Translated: CALLGTGPEAFF.

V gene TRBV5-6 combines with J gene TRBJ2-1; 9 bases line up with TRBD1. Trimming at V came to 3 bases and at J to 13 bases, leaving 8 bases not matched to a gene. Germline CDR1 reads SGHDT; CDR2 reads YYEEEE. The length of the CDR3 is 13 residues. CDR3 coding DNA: TGTGCCAGCAGCTCTTTGGGACAGGGTCTACAGTTCTTC. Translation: CASSSLGQGLQFF.

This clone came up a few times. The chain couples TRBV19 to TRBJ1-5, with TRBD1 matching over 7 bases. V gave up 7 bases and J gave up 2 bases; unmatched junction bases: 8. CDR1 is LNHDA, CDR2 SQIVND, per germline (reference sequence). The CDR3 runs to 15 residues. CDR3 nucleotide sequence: TGTGCCAGTACCGCGACAGGGTCAGGCAATCAGCCCCAGCATTTT. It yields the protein CASTATGSGNQPQHF. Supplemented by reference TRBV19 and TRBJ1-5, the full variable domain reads DGGITQSPKYLFRKEGQNVTLSCEQNLNHDAMYWYRQDPGQGLRLIYYSQIVNDFQKGDIAEGYSVSREKKESFPLTVTSAQKNPTAFYLCASTATGSGNQPQHFGDGTRLSIL.